This T cell receptor beta chain originates from a study of T cells after yellow fever vaccination. Each CDR3 protein gets one entry after TCRdb re-called the 5' RACE reads with MiXCR. This sample has about 210,000 distinct CDR3 sequences, with 6.5% to 7.5% found just once. J was trimmed by 1 base and V by 5 bases; bases with no gene match: 6. Germline assignment: CDR1 SGHAT and CDR2 FQNNGV. This CDR3 spans 16 amino acids. This sample comprised CD4+ T cells sorted from PBMCs, obtained on the day of the yellow fever booster vaccination. V is TRBV11-2 and J is TRBJ2-1; 9 bases line up with TRBD2. This TCR came from a man younger than 40 who received the YFV17D yellow fever vaccine. DNA of the CDR3: TGTGCCAGCAGCGTGGTCGGACTAGCGTCCTACAATGAGCAGTTCTTC. Its translation is CASSVVGLASYNEQFF.